This TCR beta chain stems from a study of human T cells and chemical hapten exposure. In TCRdb, the RACE reads were re-called with MiXCR into one record per CDR3 protein. The sample consists of 80,000 to 100,000 distinct CDR3 sequences, about 10% of them appearing once. The time point: patch test 2, 6 weeks after DPC sensitization. Documented treatment: therapeutic diphenylcyclopropenone sensitization with weekly scalp DPC. V gave up 0 bases and J gave up 7 bases; unmatched junction bases: 5. This CDR3 has 15 residues. Per germline, CDR1 SGHKS and CDR2 YYEKEE (reference sequence). This clonotype was counted a few times.

This receptor was taken from a woman between 50 and 59 years old with alopecia areata. Some clones in this sample may be carry-over from other donors' samples. This specimen consisted of whole blood, obtained in connection with sensitization to the hapten diphenylcyclopropenone (DPC). V usage is TRBV5-5 and J usage is TRBJ1-5, with 9 bases matching TRBD1. CDR3 coding DNA: TGTGCCAGCAGCTTGGTGGGACAGGGTCGACAGCCCCAGCATTTT. Protein: CASSLVGQGRQPQHF.